The rows below give T cell receptor beta chains drawn from one sample of a study of T cell responses to AZD1222 COVID-19 vaccine. Profiled with immunoSEQ multiplex PCR; TCRdb holds only in-frame clones, not every one. The sample carries about 270,000 clones, 90% to 95% recorded once. Sequenced here: peripheral blood, sampled 28 days after the second AZD1222 dose. The receptor set was obtained from an adult who received the AZD1222 COVID-19 vaccine. Both conserved end residues are part of each CDR3. Fields, in order: J gene, clone size, V gene, D gene, CDR3 DNA, CDR3 protein. A D gene is named only where the DNA matches it firmly. The listing skips clone size in some rows; elsewhere it reads once, few, many or a size class.

j_call: TRBJ2-1
clone_size: NA
v_call: TRBV29-1
d_call: NA
cdr3_nt: TGCAGCGTTGAGAATTACAATGAGCAGTTCTTC
cdr3_aa: CSVENYNEQFF

j_call: TRBJ1-4
clone_size: NA
v_call: TRBV5-1
d_call: NA
cdr3_nt: TGCGCCAGCAGCTTGGGACCGAGTAATGAAAAACTGTTTTTT
cdr3_aa: CASSLGPSNEKLFF

j_call: TRBJ1-1
clone_size: NA
v_call: TRBV28
d_call: NA
cdr3_nt: TGTGCCAGCAGTTTAGGCCGCCTCCCGGAGAACACTGAAGCTTTCTTT
cdr3_aa: CASSLGRLPENTEAFF

j_call: TRBJ1-4
clone_size: NA
v_call: TRBV19
d_call: TRBD1
cdr3_nt: TGTGCCAGTAGTATGACAGGGCGGGCGACTAATGAAAAACTGTTTTTT
cdr3_aa: CASSMTGRATNEKLFF

j_call: TRBJ2-3
clone_size: NA
v_call: TRBV7-3
d_call: NA
cdr3_nt: TGTGCCAGCAGCTCCGGGCGGACGCAGTATTTT
cdr3_aa: CASSSGRTQYF

j_call: TRBJ1-5
clone_size: once
v_call: TRBV12-3/TRBV12-4
d_call: TRBD1
cdr3_nt: TGTGCCAGCCAGGGGGACGGCAATCAGCCCCAGCATTTT
cdr3_aa: CASQGDGNQPQHF

j_call: TRBJ2-3
clone_size: NA
v_call: TRBV10-3
d_call: TRBD2
cdr3_nt: TGTGCCATCAGTGAGGTGGGGACTAGCGGGACTACGCAGTATTTT
cdr3_aa: CAISEVGTSGTTQYF

j_call: TRBJ1-6
clone_size: NA
v_call: TRBV9
d_call: NA
cdr3_nt: TGTGCCAGCAGCGTAGATCCAGGGACGGACTCACCCCTCCACTTT
cdr3_aa: CASSVDPGTDSPLHF

j_call: TRBJ1-1
clone_size: NA
v_call: TRBV5-1
d_call: NA
cdr3_nt: TGCGCCAGCAGACGTACACCGAACACTGAAGCTTTCTTT
cdr3_aa: CASRRTPNTEAFF

j_call: TRBJ2-4
clone_size: NA
v_call: TRBV3-1/TRBV3-2
d_call: NA
cdr3_nt: TGTGCCAGCAGCCCCCGGGACACCTCTAAAAACATTCAGTACTTC
cdr3_aa: CASSPRDTSKNIQYF

j_call: TRBJ1-1
clone_size: once
v_call: TRBV7-2
d_call: NA
cdr3_nt: TGTGCCAGCAGCTTAAGGGCAGGGGCGATACCGAACACTGAAGCTTTCTTT
cdr3_aa: CASSLRAGAIPNTEAFF

j_call: TRBJ1-1
clone_size: NA
v_call: TRBV29-1
d_call: TRBD1
cdr3_nt: TGCAGCACACAAAGGGGGCAGGGAACTGAAGCTTTCTTT
cdr3_aa: CSTQRGQGTEAFF

j_call: TRBJ1-1
clone_size: NA
v_call: TRBV7-3
d_call: NA
cdr3_nt: TGTGCCAGCAGCCCAGCAGTGAACACTGAAGCTTTCTTT
cdr3_aa: CASSPAVNTEAFF

j_call: TRBJ2-1
clone_size: NA
v_call: TRBV7-2
d_call: TRBD2
cdr3_nt: TGTGCCAGCAGCCAGACTAGCGGGAGACTAGTCAATGAGCAGTTCTTC
cdr3_aa: CASSQTSGRLVNEQFF

j_call: TRBJ1-5
clone_size: NA
v_call: TRBV19
d_call: TRBD1
cdr3_nt: TGTGCCAGTAACGGGGACAGGGAGGGAGGCAATCAGCCCCAGCATTTT
cdr3_aa: CASNGDREGGNQPQHF

j_call: TRBJ1-1
clone_size: NA
v_call: TRBV18
d_call: NA
cdr3_nt: TGTGCCAGCTCACCACGGCGCGGGTTTATTAGGTTGAACACTGAAGCTTTCTTT
cdr3_aa: CASSPRRGFIRLNTEAFF

j_call: TRBJ1-2
clone_size: NA
v_call: TRBV28
d_call: NA
cdr3_nt: TGTGCCAGCAACCAGGTCAACTATGGCTACACCTTC
cdr3_aa: CASNQVNYGYTF

j_call: TRBJ1-1
clone_size: once
v_call: TRBV13
d_call: NA
cdr3_nt: TGTGCCAGCAGCTCAGGGACGAACACTGAAGCTTTCTTT
cdr3_aa: CASSSGTNTEAFF

j_call: TRBJ2-3
clone_size: NA
v_call: TRBV7-9
d_call: TRBD2
cdr3_nt: TGTGCCAGCAGCCCACGTGGGGGGGACACAGATACGCAGTATTTT
cdr3_aa: CASSPRGGDTDTQYF

j_call: TRBJ1-1
clone_size: NA
v_call: TRBV12-5
d_call: NA
cdr3_nt: TGTGCTAGTGGTTTGGTATTCAGGGCTTCTGAAGCTTTCTTT
cdr3_aa: CASGLVFRASEAFF

j_call: TRBJ2-5
clone_size: NA
v_call: TRBV19
d_call: NA
cdr3_nt: TGTGCCAGTAGTCGACGGGGTAAAGAGACCCAGTACTTC
cdr3_aa: CASSRRGKETQYF

j_call: TRBJ2-7
clone_size: NA
v_call: TRBV7-6
d_call: NA
cdr3_nt: TGTGCCAGCAGCTTAGAGGGCAGGGTTCACGAGCAGTACTTC
cdr3_aa: CASSLEGRVHEQYF

j_call: TRBJ2-1
clone_size: NA
v_call: TRBV9
d_call: NA
cdr3_nt: TGTGCCAGCGCAGGGACTTTAGGGAATGAGCAGTTCTTC
cdr3_aa: CASAGTLGNEQFF

j_call: TRBJ1-2
clone_size: NA
v_call: TRBV10-2
d_call: TRBD1
cdr3_nt: TGCGCCAGCACGGACAGGGGGGCCTATGGCTACACCTTC
cdr3_aa: CASTDRGAYGYTF

j_call: TRBJ2-7
clone_size: NA
v_call: TRBV7-9
d_call: TRBD1
cdr3_nt: TGTGCCAGCAGCTTAAGGACAGGGAACTTC
cdr3_aa: CASSLRTGNF

j_call: TRBJ2-2
clone_size: NA
v_call: TRBV5-1
d_call: NA
cdr3_nt: TGCGCCAGCAGCCCGGACAGCTTGAACACCGGGGAGCTGTTTTTT
cdr3_aa: CASSPDSLNTGELFF

j_call: TRBJ2-7
clone_size: NA
v_call: TRBV28
d_call: TRBD2
cdr3_nt: TGTGCCAGCAGTTTTCCACTAGCGGGAGGGGGACGCGAGCAGTACTTC
cdr3_aa: CASSFPLAGGGREQYF

j_call: TRBJ1-2
clone_size: NA
v_call: TRBV6-1
d_call: NA
cdr3_nt: TGTGCCAGCAGTGAAGAATCGATTGACTATGGCTACACCTTC
cdr3_aa: CASSEESIDYGYTF

j_call: TRBJ2-5
clone_size: NA
v_call: TRBV2
d_call: NA
cdr3_nt: TGTGCCAGCAGTGGAACGTCAGGTGGGGAGACCCAGTACTTC
cdr3_aa: CASSGTSGGETQYF

j_call: TRBJ2-7
clone_size: NA
v_call: TRBV7-2
d_call: TRBD2
cdr3_nt: TGTGCCAGCAGCTTATCCTTAGCGGGAGGACTCTACGAGCAGTACTTC
cdr3_aa: CASSLSLAGGLYEQYF

j_call: TRBJ2-2
clone_size: NA
v_call: TRBV2
d_call: NA
cdr3_nt: TGTGCCAGCACCGCACGGGGGCGCGCCACCGGGGAGCTGTTTTTT
cdr3_aa: CASTARGRATGELFF

j_call: TRBJ1-2
clone_size: NA
v_call: TRBV29-1
d_call: NA
cdr3_nt: TGCAGCGTTTCGGAGGGAAATGCCATCCATGGCTACACCTTC
cdr3_aa: CSVSEGNAIHGYTF

j_call: TRBJ1-1
clone_size: once
v_call: TRBV6-5
d_call: TRBD1
cdr3_nt: TGTGCCAGCAGTAATGGACAGGCCACTGAAGCTTTCTTT
cdr3_aa: CASSNGQATEAFF

j_call: TRBJ2-1
clone_size: NA
v_call: TRBV9
d_call: NA
cdr3_nt: TGTGCCAGCAGCTTCCAAGGGGGAGGGGTCCTTAACAATGAGCAGTTCTTC
cdr3_aa: CASSFQGGGVLNNEQFF

j_call: TRBJ1-3
clone_size: NA
v_call: TRBV7-9
d_call: NA
cdr3_nt: TGTGCCAGCAGCTTAGAAGTACATTACTCTGGAAACACCATATATTTT
cdr3_aa: CASSLEVHYSGNTIYF